This T cell receptor (beta chain) is drawn from a study of neurological immune-mediated disorders (dated by TCRdb to the late 2010s). A note on the overall study: Among the roughly 34 multiple sclerosis patients, relapsing-remitting MS was present in around 31 and secondary progressive MS was present in 3. The study compared peripheral blood TCR-beta repertoires of HTLV-I-associated myelopathy (HAM/TSP) patients, multiple sclerosis patients and healthy controls using UMI-based sequencing. Longitudinal samples, technical triplicates and paired sorted CD4+ and CD8+ T-cell subsets, alongside PBMC samples, were included among the approximately 98 TCR-beta libraries. The cohort comprised around 70 subjects: 15 or so HAM/TSP patients, some 34 multiple sclerosis patients and approximately 20 healthy controls. The study at large found these results: TCR clonal expansion was greatest in HAM/TSP patients and smallest in MS patients, who ranked below even healthy controls. Repertoires from 18 of 34 MS patients were grouped by phylogenetic analysis into a cluster of related CDR3 sequences, suggesting a possible repertoire-level signature. No association of the MS cluster with clinical or MRI features was observed, and the need for larger cohorts was stated by the authors. Across subjects, expanded clones never shared an identical CDR3 amino acid sequence, which suggests that the TCR-beta repertoires in every group were private.

cDNA was synthesized by template-switch 5'RACE using a primer carrying a 10-nucleotide random unique molecular identifier by which each TCR transcript was tagged. Every sequencing run covered 15-18 subjects and yielded more than 170 million TCR-beta sequences. Total RNA was extracted with the RNeasy kit. TCR-beta VDJ regions were amplified with primers for the TCR constant region and the 5'RACE anchor, using the KAPA Real-time Library Amplification kit. Sample indexes and Illumina adaptors were added in a first PCR, after which library yield was increased in a second PCR. After Ampure bead purification, the TCR product of roughly 650 bp was size-selected on a 2% E-gel SizeSelection system. Before pooling, library quality was checked on a Bioanalyzer, concentration was measured with Qubit, and libraries were quantified with the Kapa Library Quantification kit. Libraries were sequenced paired-end 2 x 150 bp on an Illumina HiSeq 2500. To increase sequence diversity, about 25-31% phiX was spiked into each library pool. In the source study's methods: Quality-filtered reads were processed with the UMI-based MiGEC pipeline, and over 85% of raw TCR sequences were removed by the MiGEC pipeline during error correction. IMGT germline references were used for aligning VDJ genes, and each clonotype was defined as a unique CDR3 amino acid sequence together with its V-J genes. VDJtools evaluated clonal expansion, Shannon diversity and CDR3 relatedness (CalcPairwiseDistances, ClusterSamples); CLCbio workbench built phylogenetic trees. Clones with at least 8 unique UMIs were defined as expanded, with this threshold being based on coefficient-of-variation modelling across technical triplicates. TCRdb took the public reads, trimmed them with fastp at Q25, ran MiXCR for clone calling and kept in-frame beta chains. CDR3 protein duplicates are merged, each entry listing the most common genes and DNA. V and J calls and clone size were set by TCRdb, not the authors. This sample has 130,000 or so distinct CDR3 sequences in its table, and about 3.2% of those were observed once. Over 1% of the sample belongs to the ten largest clones.

For unsorted PBMC libraries, 2 million PBMCs were used after storage in RNAlater at -80 degrees C until RNA extraction. The multiple sclerosis patients were enrolled in a US clinical protocol that evaluated disease progression with magnetic resonance imaging. Peripheral blood was subjected to Ficoll-Hypaque density gradient centrifugation to isolate PBMCs, which were then cryopreserved in liquid nitrogen. This clonotype was observed many times. Its antigen target is currently unknown. The sample holds no much larger clone one base away, and base qualities are not on file. Relative to germline, V is missing 0 bases and J is missing 5 bases, with 10 bases of the junction outside any gene match. The CDR3 starts with the cysteine, ends with the phenylalanine, and has 17 residues. The entry retains the CDR3 DNA only, 51 bases that are in frame from base 1.

This clonotype was obtained from a woman in her thirties with multiple sclerosis. Rearrangement joined TRBV12-3 or TRBV12-4 to TRBJ2-1; 7 of the junction bases match TRBD2. The sequenced material came from PBMCs. CDR3 loop: CASSLAVLGGKDNEQFF. The DNA sequence reads TGTGCCAGCAGTTTAGCTGTTCTGGGAGGGAAGGACAATGAGCAGTTCTTC.